This T cell receptor beta chain was documented in a study of neoadjuvant anti-PD-1 for oral cavity cancer. The germline CDR1 and CDR2 sequences are SQVTM and ANQGSEA. With V trimmed by 1 base and J by 9 bases, 9 bases remained unmatched. CDR3 length equals 15 residues. Clones were read by immunoSEQ multiplex PCR, and TCRdb kept only the in-frame ones, dropping some. The sample carries 10,000 to 15,000 clones, roughly 60% recorded once. The material was tumor tissue, obtained before nivolumab (anti-PD-1) treatment. This chain connects TRBV29-1 to TRBJ2-2, with 9 bases matching TRBD1. The receptor was derived from a person aged 35-79 years with oral cavity squamous cell carcinoma. This CDR3 reads CSVEGRGQGPRELFF. The CDR3 region has the DNA TGCAGCGTTGAAGGGAGGGGACAGGGCCCCCGGGAGCTGTTTTTT.